This TCR beta chain derives from a study of blood T cell repertoires in COVID-19. Study-level information: The study drew acute and convalescent COVID-19 samples from the United States, Italy and Spain. PBMCs, B-cell-depleted T cells, or T cells provided the cDNA or gDNA that made up the material.

The CDR3 covers 13 residues. V was pared by 4 bases and J by 3 bases, with 2 bases of the junction left unmatched. The germline CDR1 and CDR2 sequences are KGHSH and LQKENI. Per the authors' pipeline: Cell counts per sample came from amplifying reference gene primers. Profiled with immunoSEQ multiplex PCR; TCRdb holds only in-frame clones, not every one. Clone size and V and J calls were adopted from that table, with D and trimming inferred from the DNA. The sample has 130,000 to 150,000 clones, approximately 89% seen once. The receptor was isolated from a human donor in a cohort sampled during active COVID-19. Sequences were obtained from peripheral blood. The V call is TRBV18, the J call TRBJ1-1; TRBD1 aligns across 7 bases. The CDR3 coding sequence is TGTGCCAGCTCACTAGACAGGGACACTGAAGCTTTCTTT. Translation: CASSLDRDTEAFF.